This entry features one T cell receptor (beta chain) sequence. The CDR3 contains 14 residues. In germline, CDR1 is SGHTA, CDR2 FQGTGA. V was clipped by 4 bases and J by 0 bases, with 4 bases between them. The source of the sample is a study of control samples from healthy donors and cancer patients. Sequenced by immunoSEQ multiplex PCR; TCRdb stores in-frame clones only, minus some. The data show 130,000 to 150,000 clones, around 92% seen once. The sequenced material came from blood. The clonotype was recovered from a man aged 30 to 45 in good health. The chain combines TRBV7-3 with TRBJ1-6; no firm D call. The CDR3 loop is CASSSSSYNSPLHF. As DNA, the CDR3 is TGTGCCAGCAGCTCCAGCTCCTATAATTCACCCCTCCACTTT.